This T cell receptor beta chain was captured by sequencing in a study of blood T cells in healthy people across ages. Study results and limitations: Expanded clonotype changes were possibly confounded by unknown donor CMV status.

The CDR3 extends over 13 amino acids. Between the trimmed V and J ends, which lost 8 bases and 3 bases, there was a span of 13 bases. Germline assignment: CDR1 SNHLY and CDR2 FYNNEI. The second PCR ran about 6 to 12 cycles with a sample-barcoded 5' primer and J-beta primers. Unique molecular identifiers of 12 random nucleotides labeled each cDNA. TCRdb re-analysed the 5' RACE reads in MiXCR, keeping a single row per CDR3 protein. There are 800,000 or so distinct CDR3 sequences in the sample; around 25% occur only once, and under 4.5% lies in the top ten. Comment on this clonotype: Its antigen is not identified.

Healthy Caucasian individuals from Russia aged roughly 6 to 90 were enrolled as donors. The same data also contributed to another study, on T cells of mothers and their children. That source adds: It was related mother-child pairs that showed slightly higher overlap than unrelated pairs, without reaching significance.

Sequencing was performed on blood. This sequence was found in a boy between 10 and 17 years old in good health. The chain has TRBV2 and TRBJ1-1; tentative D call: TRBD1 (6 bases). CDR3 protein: CASGGRGYTEAFF. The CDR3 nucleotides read TGTGCCAGCGGAGGCAGGGGTTACACTGAAGCTTTCTTT.